One TCR beta chain is described in this entry. This sample is drawn from a study of blood T cell repertoires in COVID-19. Study summary: Samples representing acute and convalescent COVID-19 were sourced from the United States, Italy and Spain. T cells, B-cell-depleted T cells, or PBMCs supplied cDNA or gDNA.

Original processing notes: Amplified reference gene primers provided the basis for estimating nucleated cell counts. Only in-frame clones appear in the TCRdb table, and some are missing; sequencing was by immunoSEQ multiplex PCR. Clonal size and the V and J genes are those of that table, whereas D and trimming came from the DNA. The sample lists about 190,000 clones, about nine tenths occurring once. The receptor was derived from a man between 65 and 85 years old with active or convalescent COVID-19. The sequenced material came from peripheral blood.

The CDR3 sequence is CASSRAGGNQPQHF. The CDR3 coding sequence is TGTGCCAGCAGCCGGGCGGGGGGAAATCAGCCCCAGCATTTT. The rearrangement joins TRBV6-5 to TRBJ1-5; maybe TRBD1 (5 bases). Germline lookup yields CDR1 MNHEY and CDR2 SVGAGI. With 6 bases removed from V and 4 bases from J, the gap between germline ends came to 13 bases. The CDR3 extends over 14 amino acids.